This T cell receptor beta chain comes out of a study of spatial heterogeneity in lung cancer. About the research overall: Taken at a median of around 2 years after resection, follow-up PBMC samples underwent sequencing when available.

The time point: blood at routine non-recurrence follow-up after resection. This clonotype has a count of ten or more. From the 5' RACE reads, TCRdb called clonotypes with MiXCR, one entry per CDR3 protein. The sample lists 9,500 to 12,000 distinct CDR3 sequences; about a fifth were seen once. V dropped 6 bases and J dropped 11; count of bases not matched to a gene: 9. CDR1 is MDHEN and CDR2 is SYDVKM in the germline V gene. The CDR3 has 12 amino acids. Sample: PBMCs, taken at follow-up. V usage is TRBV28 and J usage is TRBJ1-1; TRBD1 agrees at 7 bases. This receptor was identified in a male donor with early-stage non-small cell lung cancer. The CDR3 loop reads CASSRPQGEAFF. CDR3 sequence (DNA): TGTGCCAGCAGCCGCCCTCAGGGGGAGGCTTTCTTT.